The 6 T cell receptor beta chains below come from one sample, sequenced in a study of blood T cell repertoires in COVID-19. Method: immunoSEQ multiplex PCR; TCRdb's copy keeps in-frame clones and lacks some. Seen here are 430,000 or so clones, approximately 90% observed once, and the top ten hold roughly 0.78%. The source material was peripheral blood. The receptor source for this set is a man aged 18 to 29 with COVID-19, enrolled during active disease.

The chain has TRBV15 and TRBJ1-2; 8 bases align to TRBD1. CDR3 length: 14 residues. V lost 3 bases and J lost 7; bases outside the gene matches: 7. Germline assignment: CDR1 LNHNV and CDR2 YYDKDF (reference sequence). Here the CDR3 reads CATSRDREIIGYTF. In nucleotides, the CDR3 is TGTGCCACCAGCAGGGACAGGGAAATAATTGGCTACACCTTC.

V and J are TRBV25-1 and TRBJ1-1; D ambiguous. Between the trimmed V and J ends, which lost 5 bases and 1 base, there was a span of 8 bases. Germline-derived CDR1 and CDR2 are MGHDK and SYGVNS. The CDR3 covers 13 residues. The chain's CDR3 is CASSLTANTEAFF. The CDR3 bases are TGTGCCAGCAGTCTAACAGCGAACACTGAAGCTTTCTTT.

The chain links TRBV30 to TRBJ1-6, with 9 bases lining up with TRBD1. The trim removed 3 bases at V and 9 bases at J, leaving 9 bases unmatched. The CDR3 has 15 amino acids. Germline CDR1 is GTSNPN and CDR2 is SVGIG (reference sequence). The CDR3 reads CAWSLGQGMGSPLHF. The CDR3 DNA reads TGTGCCTGGAGCCTAGGACAGGGGATGGGTTCACCCCTCCACTTT.

The chain joins TRBV28 to TRBJ1-2, with D perhaps matching TRBD1 (6 bases). CDR1 is MDHEN, CDR2 SYDVKM, per germline. There are 16 residues in the CDR3. V was trimmed by 7 bases and J by 0 bases, leaving 18 bases between them. CDR3 residues: CASTHPWTDTNYGYTF. CDR3 DNA sequence: TGTGCCAGCACCCATCCCTGGACAGATACTAACTATGGCTACACCTTC.

The genes are TRBV18 and TRBJ1-1; D gene unclear. Trimming pared 8 bases from V and 4 bases from J, leaving 14 bases between. Germline V gene sequence: CDR1 KGHSH, CDR2 LQKENI. The CDR3 runs to 13 residues. CDR3 bases: TGTGCCAGCGTAGAGAGTCGTGCCACTGAAGCTTTCTTT. It is translated as CASVESRATEAFF.

V and J are TRBV2 and TRBJ2-3; 10 positions agree with TRBD2. CDR1 SNHLY and CDR2 FYNNEI come from the germline V gene. J was trimmed by 3 bases and V by 4 bases; bases with no gene match: 7. The CDR3 length is 16 residues. In DNA, the CDR3 is TGTGCCAGCAGTGCGAATAGCGGGGGGAAAACAGATACGCAGTATTTT. Protein: CASSANSGGKTDTQYF.